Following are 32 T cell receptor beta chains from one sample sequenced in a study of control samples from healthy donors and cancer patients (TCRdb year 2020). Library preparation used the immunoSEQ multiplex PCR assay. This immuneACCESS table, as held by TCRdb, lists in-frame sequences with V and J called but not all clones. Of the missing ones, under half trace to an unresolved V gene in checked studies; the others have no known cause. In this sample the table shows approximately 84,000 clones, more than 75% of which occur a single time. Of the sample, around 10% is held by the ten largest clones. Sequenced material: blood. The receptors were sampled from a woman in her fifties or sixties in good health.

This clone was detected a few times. The CDR3 loop reads CASSLGNWENTIYF. The CDR3 DNA reads TGTGCCAGCAGCTTAGGGAATTGGGAAAACACCATATATTTT. The rearrangement joins TRBV7-9 to TRBJ1-3; D call uncertain. Germline loops: CDR1 SEHNR, CDR2 FQNEAQ (reference sequence). V was trimmed by 1 base and J by 6 bases, leaving 10 bases between them. The CDR3 has 14 residues.

The CDR3 region is CASSDGTGSSPLHF. CDR3 in DNA: TGTGCCAGCAGTGATGGGACAGGGTCATCACCCCTCCACTTT. This chain uses TRBV6-4 with TRBJ1-6, with TRBD1 matching over 9 bases. V trimming: 3 bases; J trimming: 10 bases; junction bases outside the gene matches: 4. The CDR3 runs to 14 residues. Germline V CDR1 and CDR2: MRHNA, SNTAGT.

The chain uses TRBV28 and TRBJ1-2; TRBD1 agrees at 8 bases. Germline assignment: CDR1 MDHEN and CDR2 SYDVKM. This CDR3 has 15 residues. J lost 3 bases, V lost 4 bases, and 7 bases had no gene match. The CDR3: CASSSAGGADYGYTF. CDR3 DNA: TGTGCCAGCAGTTCCGCAGGGGGCGCAGACTATGGCTACACCTTC.

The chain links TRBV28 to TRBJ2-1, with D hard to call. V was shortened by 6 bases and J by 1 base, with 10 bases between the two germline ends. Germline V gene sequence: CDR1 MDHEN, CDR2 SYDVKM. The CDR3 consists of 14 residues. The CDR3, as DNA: TGTGCCAGCAGGAGGACGGTATCCTACAATGAGCAGTTCTTC. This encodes CASRRTVSYNEQFF.

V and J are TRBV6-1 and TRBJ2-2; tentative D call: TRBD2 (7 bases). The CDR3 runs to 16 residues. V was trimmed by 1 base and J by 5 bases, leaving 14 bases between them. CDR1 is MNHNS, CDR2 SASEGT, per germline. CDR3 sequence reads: CASSEVGGQRTGELFF. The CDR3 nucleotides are TGTGCCAGCAGTGAAGTCGGGGGGCAAAGGACCGGGGAGCTGTTTTTT.

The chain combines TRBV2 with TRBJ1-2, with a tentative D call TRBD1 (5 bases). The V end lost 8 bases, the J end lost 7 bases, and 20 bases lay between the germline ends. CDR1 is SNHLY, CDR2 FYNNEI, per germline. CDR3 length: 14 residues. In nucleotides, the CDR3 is TGTGCCAGCGTCGAGGGTTCAGGGAAGGCTGGCTACACCTTC. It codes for CASVEGSGKAGYTF. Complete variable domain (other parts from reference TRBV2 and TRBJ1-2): EPEVTQTPSHQVTQMGQEVILRCVPISNHLYFYWYRQILGQKVEFLVSFYNNEISEKSEIFDDQFSVERPDGSNFTLKIRSTKLEDSAMYFCASVEGSGKAGYTFGSGTRLTVV.

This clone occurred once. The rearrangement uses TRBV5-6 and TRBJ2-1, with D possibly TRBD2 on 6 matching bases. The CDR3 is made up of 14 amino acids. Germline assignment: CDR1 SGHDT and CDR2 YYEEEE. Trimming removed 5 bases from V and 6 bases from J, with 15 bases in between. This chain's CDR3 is CASSFAGTFNEQFF. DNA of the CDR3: TGTGCCAGCAGTTTCGCCGGGACTTTCAATGAGCAGTTCTTC.

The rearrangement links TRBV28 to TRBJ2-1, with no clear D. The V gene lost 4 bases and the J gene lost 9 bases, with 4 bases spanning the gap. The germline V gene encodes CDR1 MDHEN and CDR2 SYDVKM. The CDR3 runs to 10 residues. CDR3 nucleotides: TGTGCCAGCAGTTCGGCTGAGCAGTTCTTC. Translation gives CASSSAEQFF.

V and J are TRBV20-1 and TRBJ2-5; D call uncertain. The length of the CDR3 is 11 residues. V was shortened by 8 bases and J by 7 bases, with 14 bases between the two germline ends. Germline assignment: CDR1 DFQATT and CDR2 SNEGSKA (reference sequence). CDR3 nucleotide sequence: TGCAGTCCGGCCGACGGTGGGACCCAGTACTTC. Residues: CSPADGGTQYF.

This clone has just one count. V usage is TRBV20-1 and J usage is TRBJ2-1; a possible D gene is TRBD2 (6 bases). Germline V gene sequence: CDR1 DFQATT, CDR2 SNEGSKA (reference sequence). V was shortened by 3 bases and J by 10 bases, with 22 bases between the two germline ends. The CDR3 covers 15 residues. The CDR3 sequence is CSASDTGTAPLEQFF. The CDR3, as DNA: TGCAGTGCTAGTGATACCGGGACTGCCCCTTTGGAGCAGTTCTTC.

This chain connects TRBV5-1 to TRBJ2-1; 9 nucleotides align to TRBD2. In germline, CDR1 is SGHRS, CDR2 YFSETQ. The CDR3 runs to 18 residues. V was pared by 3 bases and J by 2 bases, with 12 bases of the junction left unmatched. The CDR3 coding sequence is TGCGCCAGCAGCTCACCCACTTTGACTAGCGGAACCTACAATGAGCAGTTCTTC. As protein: CASSSPTLTSGTYNEQFF.

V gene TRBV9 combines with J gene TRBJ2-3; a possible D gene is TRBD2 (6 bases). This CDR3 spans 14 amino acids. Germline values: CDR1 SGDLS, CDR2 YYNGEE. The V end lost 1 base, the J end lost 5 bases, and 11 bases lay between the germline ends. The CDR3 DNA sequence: TGTGCCAGCAGCGTATCGGGGGTCTTAGATACGCAGTATTTT. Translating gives CASSVSGVLDTQYF.

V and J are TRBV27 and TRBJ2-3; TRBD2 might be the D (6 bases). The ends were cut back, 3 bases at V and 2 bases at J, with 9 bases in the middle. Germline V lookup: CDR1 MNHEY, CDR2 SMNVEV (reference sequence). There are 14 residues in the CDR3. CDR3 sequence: CASSFGGLTDTQYF. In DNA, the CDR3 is TGTGCCAGCAGTTTTGGAGGGCTCACAGATACGCAGTATTTT.

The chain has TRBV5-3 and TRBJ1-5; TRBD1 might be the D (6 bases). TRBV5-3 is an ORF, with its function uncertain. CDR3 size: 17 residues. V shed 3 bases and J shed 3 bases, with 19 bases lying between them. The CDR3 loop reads CARSCGGAGSVNQPQHF. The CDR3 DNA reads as TGTGCCAGAAGCTGTGGGGGGGCAGGGTCGGTCAATCAGCCCCAGCATTTT.

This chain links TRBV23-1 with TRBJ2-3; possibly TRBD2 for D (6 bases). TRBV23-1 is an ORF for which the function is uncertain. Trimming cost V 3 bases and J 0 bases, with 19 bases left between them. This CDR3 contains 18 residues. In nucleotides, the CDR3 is TGCGCCAGCAGTCATTACCCAAGCGGGCGACGTAGCACAGATACGCAGTATTTT. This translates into CASSHYPSGRRSTDTQYF.

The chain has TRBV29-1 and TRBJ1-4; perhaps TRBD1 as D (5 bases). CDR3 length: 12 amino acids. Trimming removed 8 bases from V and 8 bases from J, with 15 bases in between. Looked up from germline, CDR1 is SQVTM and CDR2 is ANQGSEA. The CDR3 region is CSIVTGGEKLFF. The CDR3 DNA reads TGCAGCATAGTCACAGGCGGGGAAAAACTGTTTTTT.

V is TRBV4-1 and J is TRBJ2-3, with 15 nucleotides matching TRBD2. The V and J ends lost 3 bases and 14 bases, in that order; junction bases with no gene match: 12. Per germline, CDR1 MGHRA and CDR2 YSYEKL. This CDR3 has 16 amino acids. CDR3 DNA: TGCGCCAGCAGCCAGACTACCGGGACTAGCGGGAGGAGGGGGTATTTT. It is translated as CASSQTTGTSGRRGYF.

The CDR3 coding sequence is TGTGCCACCACCCAGACAGGGGGCAATCAGCCCCAGCATTTT. Protein sequence: CATTQTGGNQPQHF. The chain combines TRBV6-5 with TRBJ1-5; the match to TRBD1 covers 8 bases. This CDR3 region has 14 residues. Per the germline V gene, CDR1 is MNHEY and CDR2 is SVGAGI. V lost 10 bases to trimming and J lost 2 bases; unmatched junction nucleotides: 7.

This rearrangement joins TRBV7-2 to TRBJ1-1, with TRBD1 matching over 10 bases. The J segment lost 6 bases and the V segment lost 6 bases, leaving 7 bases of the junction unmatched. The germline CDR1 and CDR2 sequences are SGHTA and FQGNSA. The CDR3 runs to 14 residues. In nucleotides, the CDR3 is TGTGCCAGCAGACCAACCGGGACAGGGGCTGAAGCTTTCTTT. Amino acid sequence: CASRPTGTGAEAFF.

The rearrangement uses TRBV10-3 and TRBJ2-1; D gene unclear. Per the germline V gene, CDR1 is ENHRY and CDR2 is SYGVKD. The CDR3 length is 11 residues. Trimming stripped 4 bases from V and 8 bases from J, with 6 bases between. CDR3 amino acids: CAISGGYEQFF. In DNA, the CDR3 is TGTGCCATCAGTGGCGGCTATGAGCAGTTCTTC.

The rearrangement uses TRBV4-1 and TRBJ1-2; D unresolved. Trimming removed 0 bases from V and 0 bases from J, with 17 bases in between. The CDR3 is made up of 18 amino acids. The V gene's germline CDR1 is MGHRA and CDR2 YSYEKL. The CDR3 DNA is TGCGCCAGCAGCCAAGAATCGAACCCTTTGCTCTCTAACTATGGCTACACCTTC. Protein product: CASSQESNPLLSNYGYTF.

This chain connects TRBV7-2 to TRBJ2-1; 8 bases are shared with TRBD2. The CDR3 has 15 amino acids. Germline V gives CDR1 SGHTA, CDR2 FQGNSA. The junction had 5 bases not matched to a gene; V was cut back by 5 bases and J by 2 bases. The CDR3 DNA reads TGTGCCAGCAGCCCAGGACTAGCCCCCTACAATGAGCAGTTCTTC. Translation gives CASSPGLAPYNEQFF.

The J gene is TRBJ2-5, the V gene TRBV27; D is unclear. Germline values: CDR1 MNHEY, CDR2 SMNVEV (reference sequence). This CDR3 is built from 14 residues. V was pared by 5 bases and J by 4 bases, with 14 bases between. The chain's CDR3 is CASSALGPIETQYF. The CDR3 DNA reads TGTGCCAGCAGTGCACTCGGGCCCATAGAGACCCAGTACTTC.

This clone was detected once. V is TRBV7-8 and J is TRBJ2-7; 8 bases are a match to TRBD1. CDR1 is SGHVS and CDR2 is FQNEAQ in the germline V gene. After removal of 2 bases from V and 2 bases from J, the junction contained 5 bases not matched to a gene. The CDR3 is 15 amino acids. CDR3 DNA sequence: TGTGCCAGCAGCTTAATGGGACAGGTAGCCTACGAGCAGTACTTC. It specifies CASSLMGQVAYEQYF.

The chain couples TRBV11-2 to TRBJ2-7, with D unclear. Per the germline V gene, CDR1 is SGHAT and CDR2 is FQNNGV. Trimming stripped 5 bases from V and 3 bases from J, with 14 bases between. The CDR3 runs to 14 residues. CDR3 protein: CASSLDPPGYEQYF. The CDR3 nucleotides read TGTGCCAGCAGCCTTGACCCGCCTGGCTACGAGCAGTACTTC.

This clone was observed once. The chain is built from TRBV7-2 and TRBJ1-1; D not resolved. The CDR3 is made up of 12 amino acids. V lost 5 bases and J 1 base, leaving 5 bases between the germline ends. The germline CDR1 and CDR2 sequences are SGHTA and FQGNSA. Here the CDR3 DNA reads TGTGCCAGCAGCCCCCAGAACACTGAAGCTTTCTTT. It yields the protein CASSPQNTEAFF.

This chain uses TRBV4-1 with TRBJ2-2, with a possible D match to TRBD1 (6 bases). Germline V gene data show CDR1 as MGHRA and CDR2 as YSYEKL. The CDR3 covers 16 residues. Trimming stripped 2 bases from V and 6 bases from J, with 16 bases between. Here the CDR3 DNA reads TGCGCCAGCAGCCAACCTATAGGGACATCCTCCGGGGAGCTGTTTTTT. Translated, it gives CASSQPIGTSSGELFF.

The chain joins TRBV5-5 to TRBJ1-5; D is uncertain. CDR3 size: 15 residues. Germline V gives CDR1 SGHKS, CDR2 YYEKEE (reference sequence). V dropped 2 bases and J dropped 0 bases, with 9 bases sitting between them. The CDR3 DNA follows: TGTGCCAGCAGCTTTACCTATGATAGCAATCAGCCCCAGCATTTT. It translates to CASSFTYDSNQPQHF. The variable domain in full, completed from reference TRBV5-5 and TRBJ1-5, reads DAGVTQSPTHLIKTRGQQVTLRCSPISGHKSVSWYQQVLGQGPQFIFQYYEKEERGRGNFPDRFSARQFPNYSSELNVNALLLGDSALYLCASSFTYDSNQPQHFGDGTRLSIL.

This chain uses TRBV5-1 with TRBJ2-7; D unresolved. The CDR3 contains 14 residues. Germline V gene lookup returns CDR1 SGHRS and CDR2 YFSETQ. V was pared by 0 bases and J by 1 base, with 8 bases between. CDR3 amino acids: CASSLDPASYEQYF. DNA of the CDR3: TGCGCCAGCAGCTTGGATCCGGCTTCCTACGAGCAGTACTTC.

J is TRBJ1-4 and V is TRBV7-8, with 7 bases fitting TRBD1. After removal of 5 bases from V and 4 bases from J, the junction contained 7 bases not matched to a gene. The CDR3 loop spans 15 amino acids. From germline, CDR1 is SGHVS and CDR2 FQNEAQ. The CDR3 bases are TGTGCCAGCAGCCCCCGGGACAGATTTAATGAAAAACTGTTTTTT. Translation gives CASSPRDRFNEKLFF.

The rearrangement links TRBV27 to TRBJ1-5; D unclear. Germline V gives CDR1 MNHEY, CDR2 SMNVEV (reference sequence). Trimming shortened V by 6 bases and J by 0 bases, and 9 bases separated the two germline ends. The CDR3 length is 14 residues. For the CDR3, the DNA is TGTGCCAGCAGCACCCGGGGTAGCAATCAGCCCCAGCATTTT. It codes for CASSTRGSNQPQHF.

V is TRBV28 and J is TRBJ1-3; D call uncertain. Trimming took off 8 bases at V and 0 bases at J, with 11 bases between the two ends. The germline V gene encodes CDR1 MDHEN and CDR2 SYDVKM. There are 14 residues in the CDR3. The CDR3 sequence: CASSLRRSGNTIYF. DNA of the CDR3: TGTGCCAGCTCCCTCCGCCGCTCTGGAAACACCATATATTTT.